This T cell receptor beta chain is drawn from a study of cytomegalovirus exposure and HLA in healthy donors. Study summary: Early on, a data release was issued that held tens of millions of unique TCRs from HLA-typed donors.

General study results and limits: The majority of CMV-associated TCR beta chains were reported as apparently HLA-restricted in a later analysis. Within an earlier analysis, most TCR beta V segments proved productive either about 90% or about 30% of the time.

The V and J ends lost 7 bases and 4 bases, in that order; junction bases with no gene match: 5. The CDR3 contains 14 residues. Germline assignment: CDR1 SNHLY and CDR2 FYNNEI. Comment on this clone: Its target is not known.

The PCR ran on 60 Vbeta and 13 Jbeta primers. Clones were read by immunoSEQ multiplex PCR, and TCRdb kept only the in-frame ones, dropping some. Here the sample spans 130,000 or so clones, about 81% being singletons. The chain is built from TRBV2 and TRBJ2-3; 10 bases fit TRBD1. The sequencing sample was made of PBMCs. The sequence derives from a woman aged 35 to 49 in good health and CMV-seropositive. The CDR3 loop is CASMGTGAPDTQYF. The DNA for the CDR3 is TGTGCCAGCATGGGGACAGGGGCCCCAGATACGCAGTATTTT.